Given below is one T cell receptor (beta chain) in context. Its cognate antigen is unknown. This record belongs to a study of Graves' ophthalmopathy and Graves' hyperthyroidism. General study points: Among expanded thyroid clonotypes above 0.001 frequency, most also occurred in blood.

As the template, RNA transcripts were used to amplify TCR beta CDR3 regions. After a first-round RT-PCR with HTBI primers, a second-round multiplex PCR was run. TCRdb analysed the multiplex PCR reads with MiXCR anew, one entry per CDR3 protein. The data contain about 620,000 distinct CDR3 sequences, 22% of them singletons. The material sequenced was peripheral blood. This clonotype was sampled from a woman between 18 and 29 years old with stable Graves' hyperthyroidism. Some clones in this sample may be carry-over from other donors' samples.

The CDR3 loop reads CASSYDTYSYEQYF. The CDR3 coding sequence is TGTGCCAGCTCATACGACACTTATTCCTACGAGCAGTACTTC. This chain uses TRBV18 with TRBJ2-7; D is uncertain. Looked up from germline, CDR1 is KGHSH and CDR2 is LQKENI. CDR3 length: 14 amino acids. With 5 bases removed from V and 1 base from J, the gap between germline ends came to 12 bases.